This T cell receptor (beta chain) was identified during a study of cytomegalovirus exposure and HLA in healthy donors. General study results and limits: Later, an analysis showed that TCR beta chains associated with HLA were more clonally expanded than others that were equally common.

Vbeta (60) and Jbeta (13) primers were used in the PCR. TCRdb's table, derived via immunoSEQ multiplex PCR, lists solely in-frame clones and lacks some. The table shows 100,000 to 150,000 clones, with around four fifths occurring only once. Healthy bone marrow donors supplied every sample. Points on this clone: No antigen is known for it.

Germline V gene sequence: CDR1 LNHNV, CDR2 YYDKDF (reference sequence). Trimming pared 1 base from V and 0 bases from J, leaving 9 bases between. The length of the CDR3 is 15 residues. This receptor was obtained from a boy between 2 and 15 years old in good health and CMV-seronegative. The chain has TRBV15 and TRBJ1-1; D is unclear. The sequenced sample was PBMCs. The CDR3 protein is CATSRGRTMNTEAFF. The CDR3 DNA reads as TGTGCCACCAGCAGAGGGCGGACTATGAACACTGAAGCTTTCTTT.